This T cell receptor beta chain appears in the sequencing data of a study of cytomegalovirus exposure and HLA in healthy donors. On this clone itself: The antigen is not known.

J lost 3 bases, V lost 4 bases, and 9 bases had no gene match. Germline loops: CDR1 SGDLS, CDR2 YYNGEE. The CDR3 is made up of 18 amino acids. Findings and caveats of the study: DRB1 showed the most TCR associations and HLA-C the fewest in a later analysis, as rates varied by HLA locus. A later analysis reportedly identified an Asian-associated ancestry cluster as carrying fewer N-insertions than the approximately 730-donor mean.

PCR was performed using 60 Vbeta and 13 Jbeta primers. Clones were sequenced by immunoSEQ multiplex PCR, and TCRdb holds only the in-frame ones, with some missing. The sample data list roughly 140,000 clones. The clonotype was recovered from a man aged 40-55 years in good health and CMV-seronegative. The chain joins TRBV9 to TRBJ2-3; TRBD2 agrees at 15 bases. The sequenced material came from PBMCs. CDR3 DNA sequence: TGTGCCAGCAGCCCTCGGACTAGCGGGGGGGCAAGGACAGATACGCAGTATTTT. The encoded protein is CASSPRTSGGARTDTQYF.